The 16 T cell receptor beta chains reported below all come from one sample, sequenced in a study of T cell responses to AZD1222 COVID-19 vaccine. The assay was immunoSEQ multiplex PCR, and TCRdb's table has in-frame clones only and misses some. The sample records 150,000 to 200,000 clones, roughly 93% being singletons. The starting material was peripheral blood, obtained on day 0 of AZD1222 vaccination. The receptors stem from an adult in good health.

The V and J genes are TRBV14 and TRBJ2-7; TRBD2 might be the D (6 bases). CDR3 length equals 15 residues. V lost 5 bases and J 5 bases, leaving 19 bases between the germline ends. Germline assignment: CDR1 SGHDN and CDR2 FVKESK. CDR3 sequence reads: CASSERRALGNEQYF. CDR3 coding DNA: TGTGCCAGCAGCGAGCGGAGGGCTCTAGGAAACGAGCAGTACTTC.

The chain has TRBV4-1 and TRBJ2-1; D not resolved. Trimming took 0 bases from V and 13 from J, leaving 16 bases between them. The CDR3 runs to 14 residues. CDR1 is MGHRA and CDR2 is YSYEKL in the germline V gene. CDR3 loop: CASSQDPGEQVQFF. The CDR3 DNA sequence: TGCGCCAGCAGCCAAGATCCCGGCGAGCAGGTCCAGTTCTTC.

The J gene is TRBJ2-7, the V gene TRBV5-1; a weak D match, TRBD1 (6 bases). Germline V gene sequence: CDR1 SGHRS, CDR2 YFSETQ. The ends were cut back, 0 bases at V and 3 bases at J, with 7 bases in the middle. The CDR3 loop spans 13 amino acids. CDR3 nucleotide sequence: TGCGCCAGCAGCTTGGAGGGGGTCTACGAGCAGTACTTC. As protein: CASSLEGVYEQYF.

This chain links TRBV3-1 (or the pseudogene TRBV3-2) with TRBJ1-6; D gene uncertain. Trimming pared 0 bases from V and 10 bases from J, leaving 7 bases between. Germline V gene lookup returns CDR1 LGHDT and CDR2 YNNKEL (reference sequence). The length of the CDR3 is 13 residues. The CDR3 is CASSQDLSSPLHF. CDR3 nucleotides: TGTGCCAGCAGCCAAGATCTGAGCTCACCCCTCCACTTT.

The DNA of the CDR3 is TGTGCCAGCAGTGAAGCGCCGACATCAACACATGAGCAGTTCTTC. Its protein product is CASSEAPTSTHEQFF. The rearrangement uses TRBV6-1 and TRBJ2-1; D unclear. The ends were cut back, 0 bases at V and 8 bases at J, with 14 bases in the middle. This CDR3 has 15 amino acids. CDR1 is MNHNS and CDR2 is SASEGT in the germline V gene.

The V gene is TRBV29-1, the J gene TRBJ1-1; no clear D gene. Trimming left V 3 bases short and J 0 bases short, with 8 bases between. CDR1 and CDR2 (germline): SQVTM, ANQGSEA. CDR3 length: 13 amino acids. The chain's CDR3 is CSVEGVMNTEAFF. The CDR3 bases are TGCAGCGTTGAGGGAGTCATGAACACTGAAGCTTTCTTT.

The chain carries TRBV7-9 and TRBJ2-7; 7 nucleotides match TRBD2. The V segment lost 7 bases and the J segment 2 bases; nucleotides outside the gene matches: 8. The CDR3 contains 14 residues. Germline CDR1 SEHNR, CDR2 FQNEAQ (reference sequence). In DNA form, the CDR3 reads TGTGCCAGCACCCGACTAGCCGCTACCTACGAGCAGTACTTC. It yields the protein CASTRLAATYEQYF.

The chain employs TRBV19 and TRBJ2-1, with 9 bases identical to TRBD1. The ends lost 10 bases at V and 0 bases at J; junction bases unmatched: 1. This CDR3 contains 13 residues. CDR1 is LNHDA and CDR2 is SQIVND in the germline V gene (reference sequence). Written as DNA, the CDR3 is TGTGCCATACAGGGGGCCTCCTACAATGAGCAGTTCTTC. Protein: CAIQGASYNEQFF.

The chain joins TRBV4-2 to TRBJ2-1; no firm D call. Trimming took off 3 bases at V and 3 bases at J, with 9 bases between the two ends. There are 14 residues in the CDR3. Looked up from germline, CDR1 is LGHNA and CDR2 is YNFKEQ. CDR3 residues: CASSQSSDYNEQFF. CDR3 in DNA: TGTGCCAGCAGCCAGAGTTCGGACTACAATGAGCAGTTCTTC.

This clone was observed once. V usage is TRBV27 and J usage is TRBJ1-2; D is ambiguous. The CDR3 is made up of 13 amino acids. Germline CDR1 is MNHEY and CDR2 is SMNVEV (reference sequence). The V gene lost 5 bases and the J gene lost 6 bases, with 13 bases spanning the gap. The CDR3 DNA reads TGTGCCAGCAGTATTGGCGCGGGCCATGGCTACACCTTC. Amino acid sequence: CASSIGAGHGYTF.

J is TRBJ1-2 and V is TRBV6-1, with no clear D. CDR3 length: 13 amino acids. V was pared by 3 bases and J by 4 bases, with 9 bases between. Germline V gene lookup returns CDR1 MNHNS and CDR2 SASEGT. CDR3 DNA sequence: TGTGCCAGCAGTGATATATTTACCTATGGCTACACCTTC. Protein product: CASSDIFTYGYTF.

The chain carries TRBV19 and TRBJ2-1, with D possibly TRBD1 on 7 matching bases. This CDR3 comprises 15 residues. Trimming took off 3 bases at V and 10 bases at J, with 19 bases between the two ends. Germline V gene sequence: CDR1 LNHDA, CDR2 SQIVND (reference sequence). CDR3 nucleotide sequence: TGTGCCAGTAGTATTGGAGGGGGCAGGTTCGGGGAGCAGTTCTTC. Amino acid sequence: CASSIGGGRFGEQFF.

This chain joins TRBV5-5 and TRBJ2-2; D call uncertain. The CDR3 consists of 14 residues. The germline V gene has CDR1 SGHKS and CDR2 YYEKEE (reference sequence). V was pared by 0 bases and J by 3 bases, with 6 bases between. The CDR3, as DNA: TGTGCCAGCAGCTTGGCCCTTCACACCGGGGAGCTGTTTTTT. Protein product: CASSLALHTGELFF.

The chain recombines TRBV5-6 with TRBJ1-6; maybe TRBD1 (5 bases). Germline CDR1 and CDR2: SGHDT and YYEEEE. The V end was cut by 2 bases, the J end by 7 bases, with 25 bases between. This CDR3 region has 19 residues. The CDR3 sequence is CASSFGIDAGANWNSPLHF. CDR3 coding DNA: TGTGCCAGCAGCTTCGGAATTGATGCTGGGGCGAATTGGAATTCACCCCTCCACTTT.

This chain uses TRBV4-1 with TRBJ2-1, with 9 bases matching TRBD1. With V trimmed by 4 bases and J by 9 bases, 13 bases remained unmatched. CDR1 and CDR2 (germline): MGHRA, YSYEKL. CDR3 size: 16 residues. CDR3 residues: CASSPSPGTGYSEQFF. CDR3 nucleotides: TGCGCCAGCAGCCCCTCCCCCGGGACAGGGTATTCTGAGCAGTTCTTC.

The chain combines TRBV25-1 with TRBJ1-2; D ambiguous. The CDR3 is 13 amino acids. The V gene lost 4 bases and the J gene lost 4 bases, with 10 bases spanning the gap. The germline V gene encodes CDR1 MGHDK and CDR2 SYGVNS. The CDR3 DNA sequence: TGTGCCAGCAGTGGTCCGTGGGGCTATGGCTACACCTTC. Translation gives CASSGPWGYGYTF.